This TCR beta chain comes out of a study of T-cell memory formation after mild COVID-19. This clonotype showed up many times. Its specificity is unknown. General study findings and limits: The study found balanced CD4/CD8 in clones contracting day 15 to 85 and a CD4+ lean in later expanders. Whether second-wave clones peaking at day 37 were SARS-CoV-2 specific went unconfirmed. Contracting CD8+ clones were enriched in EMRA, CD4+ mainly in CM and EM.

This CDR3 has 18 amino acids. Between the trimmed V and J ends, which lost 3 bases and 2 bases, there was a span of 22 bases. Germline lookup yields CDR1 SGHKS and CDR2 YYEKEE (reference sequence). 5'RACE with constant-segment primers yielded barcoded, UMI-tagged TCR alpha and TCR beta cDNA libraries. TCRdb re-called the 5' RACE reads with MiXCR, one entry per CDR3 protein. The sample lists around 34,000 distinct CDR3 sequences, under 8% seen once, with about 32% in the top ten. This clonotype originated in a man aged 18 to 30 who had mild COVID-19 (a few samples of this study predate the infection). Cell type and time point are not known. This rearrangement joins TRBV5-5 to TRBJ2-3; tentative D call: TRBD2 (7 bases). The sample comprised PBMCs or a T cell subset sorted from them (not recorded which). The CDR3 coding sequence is TGTGCCAGCAGCTCCACCCGGTGGGGGGGGCTCTTCACAGATACGCAGTATTTT. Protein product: CASSSTRWGGLFTDTQYF. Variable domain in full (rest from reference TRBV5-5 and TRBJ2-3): DAGVTQSPTHLIKTRGQQVTLRCSPISGHKSVSWYQQVLGQGPQFIFQYYEKEERGRGNFPDRFSARQFPNYSSELNVNALLLGDSALYLCASSSTRWGGLFTDTQYFGPGTRLTVL.